This passage covers 25 T cell receptor beta chains from one sample sequenced in a study of cytomegalovirus exposure and HLA in healthy donors. Both 60 Vbeta primers and 13 Jbeta primers went into the PCR. Some clones are missing from TCRdb's copy, which holds only in-frame ones; the method was immunoSEQ multiplex PCR. The listing records under 70,000 clones. Sequencing was carried out using PBMCs. The origin of the receptors is a woman under 30 in good health and CMV-seronegative.

The rearrangement joins TRBV5-1 to TRBJ2-3; D gene unclear. Trimming removed 0 bases at V and 0 bases at J, with 11 bases between. Germline V CDR1 and CDR2: SGHRS, YFSETQ. This CDR3 region has 16 residues. CDR3 sequence (DNA): TGCGCCAGCAGCTTGGCCGGGTTCCCTAGCACAGATACGCAGTATTTT. Translating gives CASSLAGFPSTDTQYF. The complete variable domain, with remaining parts taken from reference TRBV5-1 and TRBJ2-3, reads KAGVTQTPRYLIKTRGQQVTLSCSPISGHRSVSWYQQTPGQGLQFLFEYFSETQRNKGNFPGRFSGRQFSNSRSEMNVSTLELGDSALYLCASSLAGFPSTDTQYFGPGTRLTVL.

CDR3 sequence: CASSRGTEANYGYTF. In DNA, the CDR3 is TGTGCCAGCAGCCGCGGGACAGAAGCTAACTATGGCTACACCTTC. The chain links TRBV4-2 to TRBJ1-2; 7 bases agree with TRBD1. V gave up 4 bases and J gave up 0 bases; unmatched junction bases: 5. Germline-derived CDR1 and CDR2 are LGHNA and YNFKEQ. The CDR3 extends over 15 amino acids.

The chain recombines TRBV5-4 with TRBJ1-2; D is undetermined. Trimming removed 0 bases from V and 5 bases from J, with 5 bases in between. The length of the CDR3 is 12 residues. Germline V gene lookup returns CDR1 SGHNT and CDR2 YYREEE (reference sequence). CDR3 sequence: CASSLAGYGYTF. CDR3 DNA: TGTGCCAGCAGCTTGGCGGGGTATGGCTACACCTTC.

The chain combines TRBV5-1 with TRBJ2-7, with 9 bases aligning to TRBD1. Trimming at V came to 1 base and at J to 3 bases, leaving 5 bases not matched to a gene. The germline V gene encodes CDR1 SGHRS and CDR2 YFSETQ. CDR3 length: 15 residues. CDR3: CASSLTPGQGYEQYF. The DNA of the CDR3 is TGCGCCAGCAGCTTGACCCCGGGACAGGGCTACGAGCAGTACTTC.

V is TRBV13 and J is TRBJ1-5, with D hard to call. Germline CDR1 reads PRHDT; CDR2 reads FYEKMQ (reference sequence). The CDR3 consists of 14 residues. V was clipped by 0 bases and J by 2 bases, with 5 bases between them. The CDR3 loop reads CASSLGRGNQPQHF. The CDR3 DNA sequence: TGTGCCAGCAGCTTAGGGAGGGGCAATCAGCCCCAGCATTTT. Filled out from reference TRBV13 and TRBJ1-5, the complete variable domain reads AAGVIQSPRHLIKEKRETATLKCYPIPRHDTVYWYQQGPGQDPQFLISFYEKMQSDKGSIPDRFSAQQFSDYHSELNMSSLELGDSALYFCASSLGRGNQPQHFGDGTRLSIL.

The chain uses TRBV7-9 and TRBJ2-5; D is possibly TRBD2 (7 bases). This CDR3 spans 14 amino acids. Trimming left V 5 bases short and J 3 bases short, with 13 bases between. Germline-derived CDR1 and CDR2 are SEHNR and FQNEAQ (reference sequence). CDR3 nucleotide sequence: TGTGCCAGCAGCCTACGAGGGGGGGAAGAGACCCAGTACTTC. Encoded protein: CASSLRGGEETQYF.

V and J are TRBV5-5 and TRBJ2-7; a possible D gene is TRBD2 (5 bases). The V and J ends lost 5 bases and 3 bases respectively, with 18 bases between them. This CDR3 is built from 15 residues. The germline V gene has CDR1 SGHKS and CDR2 YYEKEE (reference sequence). The CDR3 sequence: CASSLASQLLYEQYF. The CDR3 region has the DNA TGTGCCAGCAGTTTAGCGAGTCAACTGCTCTACGAGCAGTACTTC.

The chain combines TRBV6-1 with TRBJ1-1, with D possibly TRBD1 on 5 matching bases. The CDR3 is 13 residues long. Germline lookup yields CDR1 MNHNS and CDR2 SASEGT. V lost 2 bases and J lost 3, with 7 bases in between. CDR3 coding DNA: TGTGCCAGCAGTGAAACAGGTCACACTGAAGCTTTCTTT. Its protein product is CASSETGHTEAFF.

The CDR3 protein is CASSRAPSGGALETQYF. DNA for the CDR3: TGCGCCAGCAGCAGGGCCCCGAGCGGGGGGGCCCTGGAGACCCAGTACTTC. The V call is TRBV4-1, the J call TRBJ2-5, with 10 bases aligning to TRBD2. The V gene end was trimmed by 5 bases and the J gene end by 5 bases; junction bases not matched to a gene: 14. The CDR3 length is 17 residues. CDR1 is MGHRA, CDR2 YSYEKL, per germline.

The V call is TRBV5-1, the J call TRBJ2-1, with 9 positions matching TRBD2. The CDR3 runs 15 residues. V dropped 0 bases and J dropped 6; count of bases not matched to a gene: 4. Germline V gives CDR1 SGHRS, CDR2 YFSETQ. The CDR3: CASSLVVAGVNEQFF. In nucleotides, the CDR3 is TGCGCCAGCAGCTTGGTAGTAGCGGGAGTCAATGAGCAGTTCTTC.

The rearrangement joins TRBV14 to TRBJ1-6; TRBD1 aligns across 9 bases. The CDR3 length is 13 residues. The ends lost 3 bases at V and 9 bases at J; junction bases unmatched: 0. The germline gives CDR1 SGHDN, CDR2 FVKESK. CDR3 in amino acids: CASSQTGGSPLHF. The DNA for the CDR3 is TGTGCCAGCAGCCAGACAGGGGGTTCACCCCTCCACTTT.

The rearrangement uses TRBV28 and TRBJ2-7; weak D call: TRBD1 (5 bases). Germline V lookup: CDR1 MDHEN, CDR2 SYDVKM. V lost 2 bases, J lost 3 bases, and 11 bases lay in between. The CDR3 runs to 14 residues. The CDR3 region has the DNA TGTGCCAGCAGTTTACAGGGTACCGTCTACGAGCAGTACTTC. It specifies CASSLQGTVYEQYF. Combining the CDR3 with reference TRBV28 and TRBJ2-7 gives the whole variable domain DVKVTQSSRYLVKRTGEKVFLECVQDMDHENMFWYRQDPGLGLRLIYFSYDVKMKEKGDIPEGYSVSREKKERFSLILESASTNQTSMYLCASSLQGTVYEQYFGPGTRLTVT.

The chain links TRBV5-6 to TRBJ2-3; 9 bases line up with TRBD1. V lost 4 bases, J lost 6 bases, and 9 bases stayed unmatched. This CDR3 is built from 15 residues. Germline V gives CDR1 SGHDT, CDR2 YYEEEE. CDR3 loop: CASSPSGQGDDTQYF. In DNA, the CDR3 is TGTGCCAGCAGCCCCTCGGGACAGGGTGACGATACGCAGTATTTT. The full variable domain, its missing parts supplied by reference TRBV5-6 and TRBJ2-3, is DAGVTQSPTHLIKTRGQQVTLRCSPKSGHDTVSWYQQALGQGPQFIFQYYEEEERQRGNFPDRFSGHQFPNYSSELNVNALLLGDSALYLCASSPSGQGDDTQYFGPGTRLTVL.

This chain joins TRBV20-1 and TRBJ1-1; unclear D gene. Trimming shortened V by 3 bases and J by 4 bases, and 6 bases separated the two germline ends. The CDR3 length is 11 residues. CDR1 is DFQATT and CDR2 is SNEGSKA in the germline V gene (reference sequence). DNA of the CDR3: TGCAGTGCTAGCGAGAGCACTGAAGCTTTCTTT. Residues: CSASESTEAFF.

CDR3 sequence reads: CASSRSDSVETQYF. In nucleotides, the CDR3 is TGCGCCAGCAGCAGAAGTGACAGCGTAGAGACCCAGTACTTC. The gene calls are TRBV5-1 and TRBJ2-5, with a possible D match to TRBD1 (5 bases). Germline assignment: CDR1 SGHRS and CDR2 YFSETQ. The CDR3 totals 14 residues. The V gene lost 4 bases and the J gene lost 4 bases, with 14 bases spanning the gap.

This chain links TRBV6-4 with TRBJ2-3, with TRBD2 identical over 8 bases. Germline CDR1 reads MRHNA; CDR2 reads SNTAGT. V was clipped by 0 bases and J by 1 base; unmatched bases: 3. The CDR3 loop spans 16 amino acids. In nucleotides, the CDR3 is TGTGCCAGCAGTGACTCCTCCGGGGGGGGCACAGATACGCAGTATTTT. This sequence encodes CASSDSSGGGTDTQYF.

This chain links TRBV6-1 with TRBJ2-5, with D possibly being TRBD2 (6 bases). The CDR3 runs to 13 residues. Germline lookup yields CDR1 MNHNS and CDR2 SASEGT. V was cut by 9 bases and J by 2 bases, with 13 bases left in between. CDR3: CASEPGLQETQYF. The CDR3 coding sequence is TGTGCCAGTGAACCGGGACTTCAAGAGACCCAGTACTTC.

J is TRBJ2-2 and V is TRBV7-6; TRBD1 agrees at 7 bases. The CDR3 has 16 amino acids. CDR1 SGHVS and CDR2 FNYEAQ come from the germline V gene. V lost 1 base, J lost 4 bases, and 6 bases stayed unmatched. CDR3 protein: CASSLGQGRLTGELFF. CDR3 DNA sequence: TGTGCCAGCAGCTTAGGACAGGGAAGACTCACCGGGGAGCTGTTTTTT.

The V gene is TRBV11-2, the J gene TRBJ1-4; D not certain. Trimming stripped 5 bases from V and 8 bases from J, with 21 bases between. The germline V gene has CDR1 SGHAT and CDR2 FQNNGV. The CDR3 runs 16 residues. The CDR3 protein is CASSLYGGGVGEKLFF. The CDR3 DNA follows: TGTGCCAGCAGCCTCTACGGAGGCGGGGTCGGGGAAAAACTGTTTTTT.

The gene calls are TRBV29-1 and TRBJ2-3, with D possibly being TRBD2 (6 bases). Looked up from germline, CDR1 is SQVTM and CDR2 is ANQGSEA. The germline V and J ends were trimmed by 4 bases and 5 bases, with 22 bases remaining between them. This CDR3 is built from 16 residues. This CDR3 is CSVGRSQGRGGDTQYF. CDR3 sequence (DNA): TGCAGCGTTGGTCGCTCGCAGGGCCGGGGAGGAGATACGCAGTATTTT.

The chain employs TRBV2 and TRBJ1-2; D perhaps matches TRBD1 (6 bases). Germline CDR1 is SNHLY and CDR2 is FYNNEI. The CDR3 is 12 residues long. V was trimmed by 6 bases and J by 6 bases, leaving 11 bases between them. CDR3 protein: CASRQGRDGYTF. The CDR3, as DNA: TGTGCCAGCAGGCAGGGGCGCGATGGCTACACCTTC.

This chain links TRBV10-3 with TRBJ2-2; TRBD2 might be the D (5 bases). The CDR3 has 16 amino acids. Germline V gives CDR1 ENHRY, CDR2 SYGVKD. Trimming cost V 0 bases and J 2 bases, with 10 bases left between them. The CDR3 sequence: CAISESRVGNTGELFF. CDR3 nucleotides: TGTGCCATCAGTGAGTCGAGGGTTGGAAACACCGGGGAGCTGTTTTTT.

This sequence joins TRBV28 and TRBJ1-2, with TRBD1 matching 9 bases. Germline V gives CDR1 MDHEN, CDR2 SYDVKM. The CDR3 runs 13 residues. The junction had 8 bases not matched to a gene; V was cut back by 7 bases and J by 8 bases. The CDR3, as DNA: TGTGCCAGCACCCCCGGACAGGGGCGAGGCTACACCTTC. It translates to CASTPGQGRGYTF.

The chain joins TRBV23-1 to TRBJ1-1, with 7 bases aligning to TRBD1. TRBV23-1 qualifies as an ORF whose function is uncertain. The CDR3 is 14 amino acids. V lost 3 bases and J lost 5; bases outside the gene matches: 6. The CDR3 DNA is TGCGCCAGCAGTCAGAGGAGGGGGCGGACTGAAGCTTTCTTT. This encodes CASSQRRGRTEAFF.

The V gene is TRBV4-2, the J gene TRBJ1-4; D gene unclear. Germline V CDR1 and CDR2: LGHNA, YNFKEQ. Between the trimmed V and J ends, which lost 3 bases and 5 bases, there was a span of 19 bases. The CDR3 is made up of 17 amino acids. The CDR3 DNA follows: TGTGCCAGCAGCCAGCAGGCCCTTGTGGCCGAAAATGAAAAACTGTTTTTT. It translates to CASSQQALVAENEKLFF.